These 28 T cell receptor beta chains share one sample of origin, sequenced in a study of lymphopenia after photon versus proton radiotherapy. Sequenced by immunoSEQ multiplex PCR; TCRdb stores in-frame clones only, minus some. The sample contains roughly 23,000 clones, roughly 91% of which appear only once. The starting material was peripheral blood, obtained from a patient treated with proton-based radiotherapy. Source of these receptors: a woman aged 70-85 years with pancreatic cancer. Some clones in this sample may be carry-over from other donors' samples.

V usage is TRBV28 and J usage is TRBJ1-3; D may be TRBD1 (5 bases). This CDR3 is 16 amino acids long. Per the germline V gene, CDR1 is MDHEN and CDR2 is SYDVKM. The germline V and J ends were trimmed by 3 bases and 3 bases, with 15 bases remaining between them. CDR3 loop: CASSFRGAGSGNTIYF. CDR3 bases: TGTGCCAGCAGTTTTCGTGGGGCAGGGAGTGGAAACACCATATATTTT.

This clone was detected once. This chain connects TRBV4-3 to TRBJ2-7; 10 positions match TRBD1. V was pared by 0 bases and J by 2 bases, with 7 bases of the junction left unmatched. The CDR3 runs to 17 residues. Germline loops: CDR1 LGHNA, CDR2 YSLEER. In nucleotides, the CDR3 is TGCGCCAGCAGCCAAGATACCCCCGGACAGGGGGCCTACGAGCAGTACTTC. This translates into CASSQDTPGQGAYEQYF.

This chain connects TRBV5-6 to TRBJ1-4, with 9 bases lining up with TRBD1. Germline assignment: CDR1 SGHDT and CDR2 YYEEEE. The CDR3 spans 17 residues. V gave up 2 bases and J gave up 8 bases; unmatched junction bases: 13. CDR3 in amino acids: CASSFFLPGDREEKLFF. The CDR3 bases are TGTGCCAGCAGCTTTTTCCTCCCCGGGGACAGGGAAGAAAAACTGTTTTTT.

On this clone: Relative to the germline gene, one junction end is altered; a read error may explain this. The V and J genes are TRBV7-7 and TRBJ1-3, with D possibly TRBD1 on 5 matching bases. This CDR3 region has 14 residues. Germline V gene sequence: CDR1 SSHAT, CDR2 FNYEAQ (reference sequence). CDR3 residues: CASSLAGTGNTIYF. The CDR3 DNA reads TGTGCTAGCAGCTTAGCAGGGACTGGAAACACCATATATTTT.

The chain carries TRBV29-1 and TRBJ1-2; D call uncertain. Per germline, CDR1 SQVTM and CDR2 ANQGSEA. There are 14 residues in the CDR3. With 1 base removed from V and 0 bases from J, the gap between germline ends came to 9 bases. This CDR3 reads CSVEAGRTNYGYTF. The CDR3 coding sequence is TGCAGCGTTGAAGCCGGCCGTACTAACTATGGCTACACCTTC.

The chain recombines TRBV2 with TRBJ2-3; perhaps D is TRBD1 or TRBD2 (6 bases each). This CDR3 comprises 19 residues. Trimming took off 1 base at V and 4 bases at J, with 24 bases between the two ends. CDR1 is SNHLY and CDR2 is FYNNEI in the germline V gene. CDR3 DNA sequence: TGTGCCAGCAGTGAAGTGGGGGCTGGCCTAGCGCAAAGGTCAGATACGCAGTATTTT. This sequence encodes CASSEVGAGLAQRSDTQYF.

V and J are TRBV6-6 and TRBJ1-3, with TRBD1 matching 8 bases. Germline V CDR1 and CDR2: MNHNY, SVGAGI (reference sequence). The CDR3 extends over 14 amino acids. Unmatched junction bases numbered 4, after V lost 7 bases and J lost 2 bases. The CDR3 reads CASTEQGAGNTIYF. The CDR3 bases are TGTGCCAGCACAGAACAGGGGGCTGGAAACACCATATATTTT.

This clone was detected once. The rearrangement joins TRBV6-4 to TRBJ2-7, with TRBD2 identical over 13 bases. This CDR3 has 15 amino acids. The V and J ends lost 8 bases and 4 bases, in that order; junction bases with no gene match: 8. Germline CDR1 reads MRHNA; CDR2 reads SNTAGT. For the CDR3, the DNA is TGTGCCAGCTCCCTTACTAGCGGGAGGGCTTACGAGCAGTACTTC. Translation: CASSLTSGRAYEQYF.

The chain combines TRBV7-6 with TRBJ2-5; 8 bases agree with TRBD1. Germline CDR1 and CDR2: SGHVS and FNYEAQ. The CDR3 sequence is 15 residues long. J gave up 5 bases and V 4 bases, and 9 bases lay outside the gene matches. The CDR3 DNA follows: TGTGCCAGCAGCTCATCGCAGGGGGCTCGGGAGACCCAGTACTTC. As protein: CASSSSQGARETQYF.

This clone has a single count. Since the CDR3 does not end with the conserved phenylalanine or tryptophan, this likely comes from a read error. V and J are TRBV28 and TRBJ1-1; 9 nucleotides agree with TRBD1. Germline V gives CDR1 MDHEN, CDR2 SYDVKM. The CDR3 contains 14 residues. V shed 5 bases, J shed 3 bases, and the junction held 4 bases outside the gene matches. The CDR3 sequence: CASSIQGAYTEAFL. The CDR3 nucleotides read TGTGCCAGCAGTATACAGGGGGCTTACACTGAAGCTTTCCTT.

CDR3 coding DNA: TGTGCCAGCAGGGGACAGGGGACCTACGAGCAGTACTTC. Translating it yields CASRGQGTYEQYF. V and J are TRBV6-5 and TRBJ2-7; 10 bases align to TRBD1. CDR1 is MNHEY, CDR2 SVGAGI, per germline. V shed 6 bases, J shed 2 bases, and the junction held 1 base outside the gene matches. CDR3 length equals 13 residues.

The V and J genes are TRBV5-1 and TRBJ2-1, with 9 bases matching TRBD1. The CDR3 has 15 residues. The germline V gene encodes CDR1 SGHRS and CDR2 YFSETQ. V gave up 4 bases and J gave up 3 bases; unmatched junction bases: 5. CDR3 in amino acids: CASSPGQGRYNEQFF. The CDR3 DNA follows: TGCGCCAGCAGCCCAGGACAGGGGCGCTACAATGAGCAGTTCTTC.

The CDR3 DNA is TGTGCCAGTAACCCCACAGGGCTGGGAGAGACCCAGTACTTC. The encoded protein is CASNPTGLGETQYF. The rearrangement uses TRBV19 and TRBJ2-5, with a possible D match to TRBD1 (6 bases). The length of the CDR3 is 14 residues. CDR1 LNHDA and CDR2 SQIVND come from the germline V gene (reference sequence). V was clipped by 7 bases and J by 4 bases, with 16 bases between them.

The rearrangement links TRBV7-8 to TRBJ2-5; TRBD2 agrees at 7 bases. Germline V gene sequence: CDR1 SGHVS, CDR2 FQNEAQ. V lost 1 base, J lost 1 base, and 6 bases stayed unmatched. The length of the CDR3 is 16 residues. The CDR3 spells CASSLGASGAQETQYF. CDR3 coding DNA: TGTGCCAGCAGCTTAGGTGCTAGCGGAGCCCAAGAGACCCAGTACTTC.

The chain uses TRBV5-6 and TRBJ2-7; D might be TRBD1 (7 bases). Deletions cut 3 bases from V and 6 bases from J, with 16 bases between. This CDR3 has 14 residues. The V gene's germline CDR1 is SGHDT and CDR2 YYEEEE. CDR3 nucleotides: TGTGCCAGCAGCTCAGCGACAGGGAGGAGCGAGCAGTACTTC. Translating gives CASSSATGRSEQYF.

The chain employs TRBV6-1 and TRBJ1-2; D unclear. V lost 0 bases and J lost 4, with 15 bases in between. Germline values: CDR1 MNHNS, CDR2 SASEGT. This CDR3 has 16 amino acids. CDR3 region: CASSEAVVLDPYGYTF. DNA of the CDR3: TGTGCCAGCAGTGAAGCCGTAGTCCTGGATCCCTATGGCTACACCTTC.

The V and J genes are TRBV27 and TRBJ2-7; 9 bases line up with TRBD2. Germline CDR1 is MNHEY and CDR2 is SMNVEV (reference sequence). The J segment lost 5 bases and the V segment lost 0 bases, leaving 5 bases of the junction unmatched. The CDR3 is 15 residues long. Here the CDR3 reads CASSLSSGSINEQYF. As DNA, the CDR3 is TGTGCCAGCAGTTTATCTAGCGGGAGTATCAACGAGCAGTACTTC.

The chain links TRBV30 to TRBJ2-2; possible D gene TRBD2, 6 bases. The CDR3 runs 13 residues. V lost 4 bases, J lost 6 bases, and 12 bases lay in between. CDR1 and CDR2 from the germline V gene are GTSNPN and SVGIG (reference sequence). This chain's CDR3 is CAWMRGGAGELFF. Here the CDR3 DNA reads TGTGCCTGGATGCGGGGAGGTGCCGGGGAGCTGTTTTTT.

V gene TRBV19 combines with J gene TRBJ2-3; 7 nucleotides match TRBD1. Germline CDR1 is LNHDA and CDR2 is SQIVND (reference sequence). The junction had 10 bases not matched to a gene; V was cut back by 10 bases and J by 0 bases. The CDR3 totals 15 residues. CDR3 sequence reads: CATRGQTGSTDTQYF. DNA of the CDR3: TGTGCCACCAGGGGACAGACGGGGAGCACAGATACGCAGTATTTT.

Details on this clone: Other DNA sequences in the sample encode the same CDR3. This sequence joins TRBV5-1 and TRBJ2-3; 13 nucleotides align to TRBD2. Germline CDR1 and CDR2: SGHRS and YFSETQ. CDR3 size: 16 residues. The J segment lost 4 bases and the V segment lost 2 bases, leaving 4 bases of the junction unmatched. The CDR3: CASSLLAGGRADTQYF. The CDR3 region has the DNA TGCGCCAGCAGCTTACTAGCGGGAGGGCGGGCAGATACGCAGTATTTT.

This clone appeared once. The chain joins TRBV6-1 to TRBJ2-4, with 9 bases identical to TRBD1. Germline assignment: CDR1 MNHNS and CDR2 SASEGT. The ends lost 8 bases at V and 7 bases at J; junction bases unmatched: 9. The length of the CDR3 is 14 residues. CDR3: CASGPGTGINIQYF. The CDR3 DNA sequence: TGTGCCAGCGGACCCGGGACAGGGATCAACATTCAGTACTTC.

The chain has TRBV6-5 and TRBJ2-1; 7 bases agree with TRBD2. Germline assignment: CDR1 MNHEY and CDR2 SVGAGI. CDR3 size: 15 residues. Unmatched junction bases numbered 4, after V lost 4 bases and J lost 1 base. CDR3 protein: CASSFQAGSYNEQFF. In DNA, the CDR3 is TGTGCCAGCAGTTTCCAAGCGGGATCCTACAATGAGCAGTTCTTC.

The chain links TRBV28 to TRBJ1-2; 9 nucleotides align to TRBD1. Germline V gives CDR1 MDHEN, CDR2 SYDVKM. CDR3 length: 14 residues. The V segment lost 2 bases and the J segment 2 bases; nucleotides outside the gene matches: 0. The CDR3 is CASSLGQGNYGYTF. The CDR3 coding sequence is TGTGCCAGCAGTTTAGGACAGGGGAACTATGGCTACACCTTC.

The gene calls are TRBV9 and TRBJ2-1; a weak D match, TRBD2 (5 bases). Trimming stripped 5 bases from V and 10 bases from J, with 13 bases between. There are 12 residues in the CDR3. Germline values: CDR1 SGDLS, CDR2 YYNGEE. CDR3 bases: TGTGCCAGCAGTCCCGGGATGGGGGAGCAGTTCTTC. Its protein is CASSPGMGEQFF.

V is TRBV30 and J is TRBJ1-3; D gene unclear. Trimming stripped 3 bases from V and 0 bases from J, with 12 bases between. The germline CDR1 and CDR2 sequences are GTSNPN and SVGIG (reference sequence). The CDR3 consists of 15 residues. Written as DNA, the CDR3 is TGTGCCTGGAGGGCGGGCCGAGCCTCTGGAAACACCATATATTTT. It codes for CAWRAGRASGNTIYF.

This clone was counted once. The J gene is TRBJ2-1, the V gene TRBV7-9, with TRBD2 matching over 14 bases. Trimming at V came to 5 bases and at J to 5 bases, leaving 8 bases not matched to a gene. Germline CDR1 SEHNR, CDR2 FQNEAQ (reference sequence). The CDR3 covers 17 residues. The CDR3 DNA sequence: TGTGCCAGCAGCCCGGGACTAGCGGGAGTGTGGGACAATGAGCAGTTCTTC. This gives the protein CASSPGLAGVWDNEQFF.

This clone showed up just once. V is TRBV7-6 and J is TRBJ2-3; TRBD2 matches 8 bases. The CDR3 runs 15 residues. The germline V gene encodes CDR1 SGHVS and CDR2 FNYEAQ. Germline trimming cut 5 bases from V and 9 bases from J; bases unmatched to any gene: 13. CDR3 loop: CASSRGREGLITQYF. The CDR3 bases are TGTGCCAGCAGCCGAGGTCGGGAGGGCCTTATCACGCAGTATTTT. The full variable domain, with the rest looked up from reference TRBV7-6 and TRBJ2-3, is GAGVSQSPRYKVTKRGQDVALRCDPISGHVSLYWYRQALGQGPEFLTYFNYEAQQDKSGLPNDRFSAERPEGSISTLTIQRTEQRDSAMYRCASSRGREGLITQYFGPGTRLTVL.

This rearrangement joins TRBV27 to TRBJ2-4; TRBD1 aligns across 7 bases. This CDR3 spans 12 amino acids. Unmatched junction bases numbered 0, after V lost 6 bases and J lost 4 bases. Germline assignment: CDR1 MNHEY and CDR2 SMNVEV (reference sequence). CDR3 nucleotides: TGTGCCAGCAGGGGACAGAAAAACATTCAGTACTTC. It codes for CASRGQKNIQYF.